This T cell receptor (beta chain) is drawn from a study of neurological immune-mediated disorders (dated by TCRdb to between 2019 and 2020). With regard to the full study: Using UMI-based sequencing, the study compared peripheral blood TCR-beta repertoires from patients with HTLV-I-associated myelopathy (HAM/TSP), patients with multiple sclerosis, and healthy controls. The roughly 110 TCR-beta libraries covered PBMC samples along with longitudinal samples, technical triplicates, and paired sorted CD4+ and CD8+ T-cell subsets. The cohort included about 70 subjects: some 14 with HAM/TSP, about 34 with multiple sclerosis, and 20 or so healthy controls.

cDNA synthesis used template-switch 5'RACE with a primer carrying a 10-nucleotide random unique molecular identifier tagging each TCR transcript. Over 190 million TCR-beta sequences, covering 15-18 subjects, were produced in each sequencing run. Total RNA was extracted with the RNeasy kit. The KAPA Real-time Library Amplification kit was used to amplify TCR-beta VDJ regions with primers for the TCR constant region and the 5'RACE anchor. Sample indexes and Illumina adaptors were added in a first PCR, and a second PCR then increased library yield. After Ampure bead purification, the TCR product of roughly 650 bp was size-selected on a 2% E-gel SizeSelection system. Library quality was checked on a Bioanalyzer, concentration was measured with Qubit, and libraries were quantified with the Kapa Library Quantification kit before pooling. Libraries were sequenced paired-end 2 x 150 bp on an Illumina HiSeq 2500. To increase sequence diversity, roughly 24-30% phiX was spiked into each library pool. The original pipeline was this. The UMI-based MiGEC pipeline processed quality-filtered reads and removed over 75% of raw TCR sequences during error correction. IMGT germline references were used for alignment of VDJ genes, and clonotypes were defined by a unique CDR3 amino acid sequence together with V-J genes. Clonal expansion, Shannon diversity and CDR3 relatedness (CalcPairwiseDistances, ClusterSamples) were evaluated with VDJtools, and phylogenetic trees were built with CLCbio workbench. Clones with at least 8 unique UMIs were defined as expanded, with this threshold being based on coefficient-of-variation modelling across technical triplicates. TCRdb reran the public reads through fastp at Q25 and MiXCR, keeping productive beta chains. For every CDR3 protein sequence, its rows merge into one entry that carries the most common genes and DNA. TCRdb's processing, not the authors', yielded these V and J calls. Within this sample are around 80,000 distinct CDR3 sequences, with 10% of them counted one time only. The ten largest account for about 1.8% of the sample.

Healthy controls were blood bank volunteers in Maryland, USA. Libraries from unsorted PBMCs were made from 2 million PBMCs kept in RNAlater at -80 degrees C until RNA extraction. PBMCs were separated from peripheral blood using Ficoll-Hypaque density gradient centrifugation and then cryopreserved in liquid nitrogen. Study-level results and caveats: TCR clonal expansion was greatest in HAM/TSP patients and smallest in MS patients, who ranked below even healthy controls. Expanded clones from different subjects shared no identical CDR3 amino acid sequences, which suggests that TCR-beta repertoires were private in all groups.

The CDR3 runs 15 amino acids, cysteine and phenylalanine included. Solely the CDR3 DNA is kept, with 45 bases framed from the first base. Deletion took 2 bases off V and 2 bases off J, with a span of 9 bases between the germline ends. Taken from the germline V gene (reference sequence), the CDR1 and CDR2 loops are SEHNR and FQNEAQ. This clonotype was detected ten times or more. Which antigen it targets is not known. Base qualities are not at hand, and no much larger clone is one base apart. The chain is assembled from TRBV7-9 and TRBJ2-2; the D segment could be TRBD2, given 6 matching bases. The TCR was taken from a man in his forties or fifties in good health. The sample comprised PBMCs. The DNA sequence reads TGTGCCAGCAGCTTAAGGGACTTCAACACCGGGGAGCTGTTTTTT. Its protein reads: CASSLRDFNTGELFF.